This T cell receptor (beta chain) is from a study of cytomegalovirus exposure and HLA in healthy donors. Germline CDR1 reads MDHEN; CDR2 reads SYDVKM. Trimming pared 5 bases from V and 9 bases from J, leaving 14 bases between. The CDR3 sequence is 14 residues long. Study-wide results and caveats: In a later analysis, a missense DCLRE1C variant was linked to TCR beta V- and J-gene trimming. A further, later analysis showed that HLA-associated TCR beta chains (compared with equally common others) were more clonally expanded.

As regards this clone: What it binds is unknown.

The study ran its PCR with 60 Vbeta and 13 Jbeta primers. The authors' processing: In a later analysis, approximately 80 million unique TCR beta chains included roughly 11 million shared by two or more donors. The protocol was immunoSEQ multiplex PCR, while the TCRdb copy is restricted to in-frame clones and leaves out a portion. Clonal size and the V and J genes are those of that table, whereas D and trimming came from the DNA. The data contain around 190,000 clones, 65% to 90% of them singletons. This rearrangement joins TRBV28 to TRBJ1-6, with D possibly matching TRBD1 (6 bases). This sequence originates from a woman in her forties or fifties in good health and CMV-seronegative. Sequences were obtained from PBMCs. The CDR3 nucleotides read TGTGCCAGCAGTCTCCGGACAGCTACTTCACCCCTCCACTTT. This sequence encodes CASSLRTATSPLHF. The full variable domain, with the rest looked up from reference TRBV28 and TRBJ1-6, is DVKVTQSSRYLVKRTGEKVFLECVQDMDHENMFWYRQDPGLGLRLIYFSYDVKMKEKGDIPEGYSVSREKKERFSLILESASTNQTSMYLCASSLRTATSPLHFGNGTRLTVT.